This T cell receptor beta chain was observed in a study of cytomegalovirus exposure and HLA in healthy donors. 13 Jbeta primers and 60 Vbeta primers were used for the PCR. Sequencing was performed with immunoSEQ multiplex PCR; in TCRdb, only in-frame clones are kept and a portion is missing. The sample holds 150,000 or so clones, about 74% seen once. This receptor was obtained from a man aged 35 to 55 in good health and CMV-seropositive. Material for sequencing was PBMCs.

The CDR3 sequence is CASSRGLAGGGTGELFF. CDR3 DNA: TGTGCCAGCAGCCGAGGACTAGCGGGAGGGGGGACCGGGGAGCTGTTTTTT. V usage is TRBV5-6 and J usage is TRBJ2-2; 15 bases match TRBD2. V lost 4 bases to trimming and J lost 5 bases; unmatched junction nucleotides: 6. Germline assignment: CDR1 SGHDT and CDR2 YYEEEE. This CDR3 comprises 17 residues.